Each of the 27 T cell receptor beta chains below was sequenced from the same sample in a study of graft-versus-host responses after intestinal transplantation. Repertoires were generated with immunoSEQ multiplex PCR, while TCRdb's copy carries only in-frame clones and drops some. Here the sample spans roughly 120,000 clones, just under 95% being singletons. Antigen specificity for these receptors is unknown. The source was unstimulated CD4+ T cells sorted from spleen or lymph node cells, collected before intestinal transplant. The receptors shown here come from a human donor who received an intestinal transplant.

The chain uses TRBV5-8 and TRBJ2-7; tentative D call: TRBD2 (5 bases). This CDR3 region has 15 residues. CDR1 is SGHTS and CDR2 is YDEGEE in the germline V gene. Deletions cut 4 bases from V and 3 bases from J, with 17 bases between. This CDR3 is CASSAPSSPFYEQYF. Written as DNA, the CDR3 is TGTGCCAGCAGCGCCCCTAGCTCTCCCTTCTACGAGCAGTACTTC.

The genes are TRBV28 and TRBJ1-5, with no clear D. The V and J ends lost 3 bases and 2 bases respectively, with 11 bases between them. The length of the CDR3 is 15 residues. Germline CDR1 is MDHEN and CDR2 is SYDVKM. The CDR3 loop is CASSFVGGGNQPQHF. CDR3 coding DNA: TGTGCCAGCAGTTTTGTGGGCGGGGGCAATCAGCCCCAGCATTTT.

There are a few counts of this clone. The rearrangement joins TRBV13 to TRBJ2-7, with 9 positions matching TRBD2. This CDR3 has 16 residues. V gave up 5 bases and J gave up 2 bases; unmatched junction bases: 10. Germline V gene data show CDR1 as PRHDT and CDR2 as FYEKMQ (reference sequence). The CDR3 nucleotides are TGTGCCAGCAGCCCCCGCGGTAGCGGGGGTGCCTACGAGCAGTACTTC. Protein: CASSPRGSGGAYEQYF. Full variable domain (missing parts from reference TRBV13 and TRBJ2-7): AAGVIQSPRHLIKEKRETATLKCYPIPRHDTVYWYQQGPGQDPQFLISFYEKMQSDKGSIPDRFSAQQFSDYHSELNMSSLELGDSALYFCASSPRGSGGAYEQYFGPGTRLTVT.

The rearrangement joins TRBV29-1 to TRBJ2-5, with 10 bases lining up with TRBD2. Germline values: CDR1 SQVTM, CDR2 ANQGSEA. V lost 6 bases to trimming and J lost 3 bases; unmatched junction nucleotides: 1. The CDR3 totals 12 residues. The CDR3 bases are TGCAGCGTAGGACTAGCGGAAGAGACCCAGTACTTC. Translation gives CSVGLAEETQYF.

The genes are TRBV9 and TRBJ2-1; 8 positions agree with TRBD2. After removal of 0 bases from V and 6 bases from J, the junction contained 5 bases not matched to a gene. The CDR3 is 15 residues long. Per germline, CDR1 SGDLS and CDR2 YYNGEE. The CDR3 DNA is TGTGCCAGCAGCGTAGGAAGCGGGAGTATCAATGAGCAGTTCTTC. Protein sequence: CASSVGSGSINEQFF.

V and J are TRBV27 and TRBJ2-1, with D possibly TRBD1 on 6 matching bases. The V end was cut by 4 bases, the J end by 0 bases, with 16 bases between. The CDR3 totals 17 residues. CDR1 and CDR2 (germline): MNHEY, SMNVEV (reference sequence). The CDR3 DNA is TGTGCCAGCAGTTCCTGGCTCATAGGGGGCTCCTACAATGAGCAGTTCTTC. Protein product: CASSSWLIGGSYNEQFF.

The chain employs TRBV7-9 and TRBJ2-1, with unresolved D. The CDR3 runs 13 residues. CDR1 SEHNR and CDR2 FQNEAQ come from the germline V gene (reference sequence). The V gene lost 1 base and the J gene lost 6 bases, with 7 bases spanning the gap. CDR3 in amino acids: CASSLEFSNEQFF. In DNA, the CDR3 is TGTGCCAGCAGCTTAGAGTTCAGCAATGAGCAGTTCTTC.

The V and J genes are TRBV6-5 and TRBJ1-1; D remains unclear. The CDR3 runs to 14 residues. With 2 bases removed from V and 5 bases from J, the gap between germline ends came to 12 bases. Germline-derived CDR1 and CDR2 are MNHEY and SVGAGI. CDR3 nucleotide sequence: TGTGCCAGCAGTTACGGTGGTAGTCGGACTGAAGCTTTCTTT. Encoded protein: CASSYGGSRTEAFF.

This chain uses TRBV30 with TRBJ1-5; a weak D match, TRBD1 (5 bases). Trimming left V 2 bases short and J 4 bases short, with 18 bases between. The CDR3 contains 16 residues. Germline loops: CDR1 GTSNPN, CDR2 SVGIG (reference sequence). This chain's CDR3 is CAWSLGLPGRNQPQHF. The CDR3 DNA sequence: TGTGCCTGGAGTCTGGGACTCCCGGGACGGAATCAGCCCCAGCATTTT.

This clone was seen a few times. The chain combines TRBV28 with TRBJ1-5; D is unresolved. The CDR3 is 13 amino acids. V lost 2 bases, J lost 6 bases, and 8 bases lay in between. CDR1 is MDHEN and CDR2 is SYDVKM in the germline V gene. The DNA of the CDR3 is TGTGCCAGCAGTTTAAGTTCGGCTCAGCCCCAGCATTTT. Protein product: CASSLSSAQPQHF. Combining the CDR3 with reference TRBV28 and TRBJ1-5 gives the whole variable domain DVKVTQSSRYLVKRTGEKVFLECVQDMDHENMFWYRQDPGLGLRLIYFSYDVKMKEKGDIPEGYSVSREKKERFSLILESASTNQTSMYLCASSLSSAQPQHFGDGTRLSIL.

The V gene is TRBV11-2, the J gene TRBJ2-7; 9 bases align to TRBD2. The CDR3 length is 15 residues. The V gene end was trimmed by 0 bases and the J gene end by 2 bases; junction bases not matched to a gene: 2. Germline-derived CDR1 and CDR2 are SGHAT and FQNNGV. The CDR3 spells CASSLELAGAYEQYF. DNA for the CDR3: TGTGCCAGCAGCTTAGAACTAGCGGGTGCCTACGAGCAGTACTTC.

The DNA of the CDR3 is TGTGCCAGTAGTATAAGAACTAGCGGGGCCAATGAGCAGTTCTTC. Translation gives CASSIRTSGANEQFF. V usage is TRBV19 and J usage is TRBJ2-1; 10 bases line up with TRBD2. V shed 2 bases, J shed 6 bases, and the junction held 4 bases outside the gene matches. Germline values: CDR1 LNHDA, CDR2 SQIVND (reference sequence). This CDR3 has 15 amino acids.

J is TRBJ2-7 and V is TRBV7-3, with D possibly called TRBD1 or TRBD2 (5 bases each). Germline V gene lookup returns CDR1 SGHTA and CDR2 FQGTGA. The ends were cut back, 3 bases at V and 3 bases at J, with 15 bases in the middle. The CDR3 is 15 amino acids. In nucleotides, the CDR3 is TGTGCCAGCAGCTTGGACGGGACGGGGATCTACGAGCAGTACTTC. It codes for CASSLDGTGIYEQYF. Full variable domain (missing parts from reference TRBV7-3 and TRBJ2-7): GAGVSQTPSNKVTEKGKYVELRCDPISGHTALYWYRQSLGQGPEFLIYFQGTGAADDSGLPNDRFFAVRPEGSVSTLKIQRTERGDSAVYLCASSLDGTGIYEQYFGPGTRLTVT.

This clone was detected a few times. J is TRBJ1-1 and V is TRBV18, with a possible D match to TRBD1 (6 bases). Trimming left V 3 bases short and J 0 bases short, with 14 bases between. The CDR3 contains 16 residues. Germline CDR1 reads KGHSH; CDR2 reads LQKENI. The CDR3 loop is CASSPGGAVMNTEAFF. The CDR3 bases are TGTGCCAGCTCACCGGGGGGGGCTGTAATGAACACTGAAGCTTTCTTT.

The V and J genes are TRBV30 and TRBJ2-3; a possible D gene is TRBD2 (6 bases). The V gene's germline CDR1 is GTSNPN and CDR2 SVGIG (reference sequence). CDR3 length: 14 amino acids. V lost 2 bases and J 6 bases, leaving 15 bases between the germline ends. CDR3 DNA: TGTGCCTGGAGTAGGGGCGGGAAAGACGATACGCAGTATTTT. Translation: CAWSRGGKDDTQYF.

The rearrangement joins TRBV16 to TRBJ1-1; D not resolved. Germline V gene lookup returns CDR1 KGHSY and CDR2 FQNENV. V lost 4 bases, J lost 6 bases, and 9 bases lay in between. The CDR3 length is 12 residues. CDR3 sequence (DNA): TGTGCCAGCAGCCCGGGCTCGGCTGAAGCTTTCTTT. Encoded protein: CASSPGSAEAFF.

The chain carries TRBV7-2 and TRBJ1-4, with 9 bases fitting TRBD1. With V trimmed by 2 bases and J by 9 bases, 4 bases remained unmatched. The CDR3 totals 14 residues. Germline CDR1 SGHTA, CDR2 FQGNSA. Here the CDR3 DNA reads TGTGCCAGCAGCTTAACAGGGGGCAGTAAAAAACTGTTTTTT. This encodes CASSLTGGSKKLFF. Full variable domain (remainder filled in from reference TRBV7-2 and TRBJ1-4): GAGVSQSPSNKVTEKGKDVELRCDPISGHTALYWYRQSLGQGLEFLIYFQGNSAPDKSGLPSDRFSAERTGGSVSTLTIQRTQQEDSAVYLCASSLTGGSKKLFFGSGTQLSVL.

The V and J genes are TRBV19 and TRBJ2-3; D is uncertain. Between the trimmed V and J ends, which lost 1 base and 0 bases, there was a span of 8 bases. This CDR3 is 15 amino acids long. Germline assignment: CDR1 LNHDA and CDR2 SQIVND (reference sequence). The CDR3 coding sequence is TGTGCCAGTAGTATAGTATGGGGTAGCACAGATACGCAGTATTTT. It encodes CASSIVWGSTDTQYF.

The V and J genes are TRBV10-2 and TRBJ2-2; D may be TRBD2 (6 bases). V was cut by 8 bases and J by 4 bases, with 20 bases left in between. Germline V gene data show CDR1 as WSHSY and CDR2 as SAAADI. This CDR3 spans 16 amino acids. The CDR3 loop reads CASSLAPAGSTGELFF. CDR3 coding DNA: TGCGCCAGCTCCCTAGCCCCCGCCGGGAGCACCGGGGAGCTGTTTTTT.

The rearrangement links TRBV4-1 to TRBJ2-3; 9 bases are a match to TRBD2. Germline CDR1 is MGHRA and CDR2 is YSYEKL. V was pared by 4 bases and J by 4 bases, with 9 bases of the junction left unmatched. The CDR3 contains 16 residues. The CDR3 region is CASSRSRTSESDTQYF. DNA for the CDR3: TGCGCCAGCAGCCGGAGTCGGACTAGCGAATCAGATACGCAGTATTTT.

The rearrangement joins TRBV4-1 to TRBJ2-1; D gene unclear. Per germline, CDR1 MGHRA and CDR2 YSYEKL. The V end lost 8 bases, the J end lost 4 bases, and 15 bases lay between the germline ends. This CDR3 comprises 14 residues. The CDR3 is CASRPEARYNEQFF. The CDR3, as DNA: TGCGCCAGCCGGCCCGAGGCACGTTACAATGAGCAGTTCTTC.

The gene calls are TRBV5-1 and TRBJ1-1; 9 nucleotides align to TRBD1. The V and J ends lost 1 base and 3 bases, in that order; junction bases with no gene match: 1. The CDR3 length is 14 residues. Germline-derived CDR1 and CDR2 are SGHRS and YFSETQ. The CDR3 here is CASSLRDRDTEAFF. The CDR3 DNA sequence: TGCGCCAGCAGCTTGCGGGACAGGGACACTGAAGCTTTCTTT. Supplemented by reference TRBV5-1 and TRBJ1-1, the full variable domain reads KAGVTQTPRYLIKTRGQQVTLSCSPISGHRSVSWYQQTPGQGLQFLFEYFSETQRNKGNFPGRFSGRQFSNSRSEMNVSTLELGDSALYLCASSLRDRDTEAFFGQGTRLTVV.

The genes are TRBV30 and TRBJ2-3; 11 nucleotides agree with TRBD2. Losses at the gene ends were 5 bases for V and 6 bases for J; bases not matched to a gene: 10. Per germline, CDR1 GTSNPN and CDR2 SVGIG (reference sequence). The CDR3 has 15 amino acids. The CDR3: CAWSPLAGGLDTQYF. As DNA, the CDR3 is TGTGCCTGGTCCCCCCTAGCGGGAGGTTTGGATACGCAGTATTTT.

This chain uses TRBV28 with TRBJ1-1; TRBD1 aligns across 8 bases. CDR3 length equals 11 residues. Losses at the gene ends were 8 bases for V and 10 bases for J; bases not matched to a gene: 6. Per the germline V gene, CDR1 is MDHEN and CDR2 is SYDVKM. The CDR3 bases are TGTGCCAGCCAAAGGACAGGGAGAGCTTTCTTT. Translated, it gives CASQRTGRAFF.

This chain links TRBV19 with TRBJ2-1; D not resolved. With 4 bases removed from V and 3 bases from J, the gap between germline ends came to 7 bases. CDR1 and CDR2 (germline): LNHDA, SQIVND (reference sequence). This CDR3 is built from 13 residues. The CDR3 loop reads CASSSTSYNEQFF. The CDR3 bases are TGTGCCAGTAGTAGTACAAGCTACAATGAGCAGTTCTTC. The whole variable domain, remainder taken from reference TRBV19 and TRBJ2-1, is DGGITQSPKYLFRKEGQNVTLSCEQNLNHDAMYWYRQDPGQGLRLIYYSQIVNDFQKGDIAEGYSVSREKKESFPLTVTSAQKNPTAFYLCASSSTSYNEQFFGPGTRLTVL.

The rearrangement uses TRBV23-1 and TRBJ2-1; 9 bases map to TRBD1. TRBV23-1 is an open reading frame, and its role is uncertain. The ends lost 4 bases at V and 5 bases at J; junction bases unmatched: 6. This CDR3 region has 15 residues. The CDR3 DNA is TGCGCCAGCAGTCTGCGGACAGGGGAGGACAATGAGCAGTTCTTC. This gives the protein CASSLRTGEDNEQFF.

CDR3 residues: CASSPWREKEKLFF. CDR3 nucleotides: TGCGCCAGCAGCCCTTGGAGGGAAAAGGAAAAACTGTTTTTT. This chain connects TRBV10-2 to TRBJ1-4; D is ambiguous. Germline V gene data show CDR1 as WSHSY and CDR2 as SAAADI. The CDR3 has 14 amino acids. Between the trimmed V and J ends, which lost 6 bases and 8 bases, there was a span of 16 bases.